These 13 T cell receptor beta chains were sequenced from one sample in a study of tumor-infiltrating lymphocytes in primary liver carcinoma. A primer in the constant region served to generate TCR beta cDNA from 500 ng of total RNA. Libraries covering TCR beta were generated through three nested multiplex PCR rounds (using a slightly modified ARM-PCR). Amplification in the first two PCR rounds was performed using TRBV1-TRBV30 forward primers and a C-beta reverse primer for around 11 cycles each. A single record per CDR3 protein comes from TCRdb applying MiXCR to the multiplex PCR reads. In the table there are 100,000 or so distinct CDR3 sequences, around two thirds of which are singletons. DNA and RNA were both co-extracted from approximately 22-30 mg of bulk tissue that had not been sorted. The sample comprised liver tumor tissue from sampling region 5. Subset given: tumor region T5, tumor centre. Receptor source: a woman aged 60-75 years with primary liver carcinoma and hepatitis B virus infection.

This clonotype was seen ten or more times. V gene TRBV14 combines with J gene TRBJ2-7; D is unresolved. The CDR3 has 13 amino acids. The V end lost 4 bases, the J end lost 2 bases, and 9 bases lay between the germline ends. CDR1 is SGHDN, CDR2 FVKESK, per germline. The CDR3 bases are TGTGCCAGCAGCCCTTACAGAACCTACGAGCAGTACTTC. Encoded protein: CASSPYRTYEQYF.

Comments on this clonotype: Here the CDR3 omits its conserved ending phenylalanine or tryptophan, so a read error is the likely source. The rearrangement joins TRBV5-6 to TRBJ2-1; no reliable D call. The CDR3 is made up of 14 amino acids. Per germline, CDR1 SGHDT and CDR2 YYEEEE. The CDR3 region is CASSFQNGANEQFS. For the CDR3, the DNA is TGTGCCAGTAGCTTCCAGAATGGTGCCAATGAGCAGTTCTCC.

As concerns this clonotype: The junction differs from germline at one of its ends, possibly a read error. The rearrangement joins TRBV11-2 to TRBJ2-2, with 14 bases fitting TRBD2. Germline CDR1 is SGHAT and CDR2 is FQNNGV. The CDR3 spans 18 residues. This CDR3 reads CASSLWVGTSGGPGEMFF. The CDR3 DNA reads as TGTGCCAGTAGCTTATGGGTGGGGACTAGCGGGGGCCCCGGGGAGATGTTTTTT. Full variable domain (remainder filled in from reference TRBV11-2 and TRBJ2-2): EAGVAQSPRYKIIEKRQSVAFWCNPISGHATLYWYQQILGQGPKLLIQFQNNGVVDDSQLPKDRFSAERLKGVDSTLKIQPAKLEDSAVYLCASSLWVGTSGGPGEMFFGEGSRLTVL.

For this clonotype: Because it lacks the conserved phenylalanine or tryptophan at the end, this CDR3 is likely a read error. This chain connects TRBV11-3 to TRBJ2-3, with D tentatively TRBD2 (5 bases). This CDR3 contains 14 residues. V gave up 11 bases and J gave up 0 bases, with 15 bases separating them. Germline CDR1 and CDR2: SGHNT and YENEEA. The CDR3 reads CAGNFRTSTDTQYV. As DNA, the CDR3 is TGTGCCGGCAACTTTCGGACTAGCACAGATACGCAGTATGTT.

In regard to this clonotype: A read error may produce the germline difference seen at one junction end. The V and J genes are TRBV28 and TRBJ2-7, with 16 nucleotides matching TRBD2. Germline assignment: CDR1 MDHEN and CDR2 SYDVKM. This CDR3 is 19 amino acids long. CDR3 residues: CTSSVGTSGRATMVYEQYF. The CDR3 bases are TGTACCAGCAGTGTAGGGACTAGCGGGAGGGCCACGATGGTCTACGAGCAGTACTTC.

Note on this clonotype: This clone may be a read error of a much larger clone one base away. The chain is built from TRBV9 and TRBJ2-3; D not resolved. CDR3 size: 15 residues. Per the germline V gene, CDR1 is SGDLS and CDR2 is YYNGEE. CDR3 protein: CASSVAAESTDTKYF. In nucleotides, the CDR3 is TGTGCCAGCAGCGTAGCGGCGGAGAGCACAGATACGAAGTATTTT.

There are many counts of this clonotype. This chain links TRBV28 with TRBJ1-5; 7 positions agree with TRBD1. This CDR3 is 14 amino acids long. The V and J ends lost 4 bases and 4 bases, in that order; junction bases with no gene match: 4. The germline gives CDR1 MDHEN, CDR2 SYDVKM. CDR3 sequence (DNA): TGTGCCAGCAGTTCAAGACAGGGAAATCAGCCCCAGCATTTT. Protein product: CASSSRQGNQPQHF.

A note on this clonotype: A much larger clone differs from this one at a single base, so this may be a read error. The chain joins TRBV14 to TRBJ2-2, with a tentative D call TRBD1 (6 bases). The V gene lost 7 bases and the J gene lost 11 bases, with 17 bases spanning the gap. Germline V lookup: CDR1 SGHDN, CDR2 FVKESK. The CDR3 contains 13 residues. CDR3 in DNA: TGTGCCAGCATACGGGCGCGGACAGAAGAGCTGTTTTTT. It is translated as CASIRARTEELFF.

This clonotype came up many times. This sequence joins TRBV5-4 and TRBJ2-3; TRBD2 agrees at 12 bases. J gave up 6 bases and V 3 bases, and 2 bases lay outside the gene matches. This CDR3 spans 14 amino acids. Germline loops: CDR1 SGHNT, CDR2 YYREEE (reference sequence). This CDR3 reads CASSWTSGTDTQYF. CDR3 sequence (DNA): TGTGCCAGCAGCTGGACTAGCGGGACGGATACGCAGTATTTT. Using reference TRBV5-4 and TRBJ2-3 for the parts outside the CDR3, the full variable domain is ETGVTQSPTHLIKTRGQQVTLRCSSQSGHNTVSWYQQALGQGPQFIFQYYREEENGRGNFPPRFSGLQFPNYSSELNVNALELDDSALYLCASSWTSGTDTQYFGPGTRLTVL.

This rearrangement joins TRBV5-1 to TRBJ2-2; D unclear. Between the trimmed V and J ends, which lost 5 bases and 4 bases, there was a span of 9 bases. CDR3 length equals 13 residues. The V gene's germline CDR1 is SGHRS and CDR2 YFSETQ. This CDR3 reads CASSRDRTGELFF. The CDR3 DNA follows: TGCGCCAGCAGTCGCGACCGCACCGGGGAGCTGTTTTTT.

This chain's CDR3 is CSARDLQGYEQYF. The CDR3 nucleotides read TGCAGTGCTAGAGATTTACAGGGCTACGAGCAGTACTTC. The chain recombines TRBV20-1 with TRBJ2-7; possible D gene TRBD1, 6 bases. Germline V gene lookup returns CDR1 DFQATT and CDR2 SNEGSKA (reference sequence). Trimming took off 0 bases at V and 3 bases at J, with 9 bases between the two ends. This CDR3 has 13 residues.

This clonotype showed up many times. The gene calls are TRBV12-3 or TRBV12-4 and TRBJ2-3; D might be TRBD2 (6 bases). The CDR3 has 15 residues. With 3 bases removed from V and 11 bases from J, the gap between germline ends came to 21 bases. The CDR3: CASSFFGTDSGEQYF. The CDR3 nucleotides are TGTGCCAGCAGTTTCTTTGGGACTGATAGCGGCGAGCAGTATTTT.

This clonotype was found many times. This chain joins TRBV11-2 and TRBJ2-1; 8 nucleotides align to TRBD2. This CDR3 is 16 amino acids long. V shed 5 bases, J shed 2 bases, and the junction held 8 bases outside the gene matches. Germline V gene data show CDR1 as SGHAT and CDR2 as FQNNGV. For the CDR3, the DNA is TGTGCCAGCAGCCGAAAAACTAGCGGCACCTACAATGAGCAGTTCTTC. Its protein product is CASSRKTSGTYNEQFF.